This T cell receptor beta chain was retrieved from a study of cytomegalovirus exposure and HLA in healthy donors. CDR1 SGHTA and CDR2 FQGNSA come from the germline V gene. This CDR3 is built from 15 residues. V lost 3 bases and J lost 8, with 17 bases in between. The PCR employed 60 Vbeta primers together with 13 Jbeta primers. The repertoire was sequenced with immunoSEQ multiplex PCR; TCRdb's copy has only in-frame clones and lacks some. The sample has roughly 110,000 clones; 65% to 80% are singletons. The sample comprised PBMCs. V gene TRBV7-2 combines with J gene TRBJ2-1, with a weak D call TRBD1 (6 bases). This receptor was identified in a male donor in good health and CMV-seropositive. CDR3 in DNA: TGTGCCAGCAGCTTTCGCGAGCTTTCAGGGGATGAGCAGTTCTTC. This translates into CASSFRELSGDEQFF.